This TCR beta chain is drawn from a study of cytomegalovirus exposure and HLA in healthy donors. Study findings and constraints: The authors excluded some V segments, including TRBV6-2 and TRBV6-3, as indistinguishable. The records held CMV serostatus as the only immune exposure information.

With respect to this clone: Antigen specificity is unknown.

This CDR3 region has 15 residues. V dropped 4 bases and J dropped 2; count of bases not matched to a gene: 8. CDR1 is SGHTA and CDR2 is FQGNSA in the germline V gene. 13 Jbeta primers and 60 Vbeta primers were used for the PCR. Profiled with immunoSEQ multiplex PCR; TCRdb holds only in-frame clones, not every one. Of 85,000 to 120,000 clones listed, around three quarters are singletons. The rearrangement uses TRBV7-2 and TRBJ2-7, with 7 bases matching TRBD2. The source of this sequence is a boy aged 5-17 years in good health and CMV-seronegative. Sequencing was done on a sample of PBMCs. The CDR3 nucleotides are TGTGCCAGCAGCTCAGGACGGGGACTACCCTACGAGCAGTACTTC. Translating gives CASSSGRGLPYEQYF. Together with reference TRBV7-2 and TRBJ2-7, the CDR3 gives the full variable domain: GAGVSQSPSNKVTEKGKDVELRCDPISGHTALYWYRQSLGQGLEFLIYFQGNSAPDKSGLPSDRFSAERTGGSVSTLTIQRTQQEDSAVYLCASSSGRGLPYEQYFGPGTRLTVT.